These 19 T cell receptor beta chains came from one sample sequenced in a study of T cells expressing NK-cell markers. TCRdb reprocessed the 5' RACE reads and reports one entry per CDR3 protein, with no DNA. The sample has about 260,000 distinct CDR3 sequences. Sample: blood T cells: a sorted CD56 or NKG2C T cell subset, CD4+ or CD8+ T cells, or bulk PBMC T cells (not recorded which). The receptor set was obtained from a man younger than 30 in good health.

The chain couples TRBV7-2 to TRBJ2-7; absent DNA, TCRdb's TRBD2 call cannot be checked. Germline values: CDR1 SGHTA, CDR2 FQGNSA. The CDR3 spans 16 residues. CDR3 loop: CASSSVAGLVSYEQYF.

The J gene is TRBJ2-1, the V gene TRBV12-3 or TRBV12-4; TCRdb designates TRBD2, a call that cannot be tested without DNA. The CDR3 is 14 residues long. The CDR3 protein is CASSSGSPPNEQFF.

The rearrangement links TRBV6-5 to TRBJ1-3; the TCRdb D gene call, TRBD1, has no DNA to confirm it. The CDR3 totals 15 residues. Germline CDR1 MNHEY, CDR2 SVGAGI. This CDR3 is CASSNRDRLGNTIYF.

The chain carries TRBV5-4 and TRBJ2-1; TCRdb outputs TRBD1, but without DNA this stays unchecked. Germline V gene lookup returns CDR1 SGHNT and CDR2 YYREEE (reference sequence). There are 14 residues in the CDR3. The CDR3 spells CASSLALGQDEQFF.

The rearrangement links TRBV21-1 to TRBJ2-7; TCRdb outputs TRBD1, but without DNA this stays unchecked. TRBV21-1 counts as a pseudogene. The CDR3 sequence is 15 residues long. This CDR3 is CATIGRRQGSYEQYF.

CDR3: CASAMTSGRRTQYF. The gene calls are TRBV12-5 and TRBJ2-5; TCRdb's D call, TRBD2, is unchecked because there is no DNA. Germline CDR1 and CDR2: LGHNT and FRNRAP. The CDR3 is 14 residues long.

V usage is TRBV6-1 and J usage is TRBJ1-5; absent DNA, TCRdb's TRBD1 call cannot be checked. From germline, CDR1 is MNHNS and CDR2 SASEGT. The CDR3 sequence is 16 residues long. The CDR3 is CASSISATGADQPQHF.

The V and J genes are TRBV20-1 and TRBJ2-5. The CDR3 covers 15 residues. Germline CDR1 reads DFQATT; CDR2 reads SNEGSKA (reference sequence). This CDR3 reads CSASPAGWYQETQYF.

The chain links TRBV5-6 to TRBJ1-2; TCRdb outputs TRBD1, but without DNA this stays unchecked. The germline V gene has CDR1 SGHDT and CDR2 YYEEEE. This CDR3 region has 14 residues. This CDR3 reads CASSLGTGYYGYTF.

The chain joins TRBV20-1 to TRBJ1-2; checking the TCRdb D call of TRBD1 is not possible without DNA. Germline assignment: CDR1 DFQATT and CDR2 SNEGSKA (reference sequence). The CDR3 covers 12 residues. CDR3: CRGTGGNYGYTF.

The chain has TRBV5-1 and TRBJ1-1. The CDR3 is 15 amino acids. CDR1 and CDR2 (germline): SGHRS, YFSETQ. This CDR3 reads CASSLAGNGNTEAFF. Drawing the rest from reference TRBV5-1 and TRBJ1-1, the complete variable domain is KAGVTQTPRYLIKTRGQQVTLSCSPISGHRSVSWYQQTPGQGLQFLFEYFSETQRNKGNFPGRFSGRQFSNSRSEMNVSTLELGDSALYLCASSLAGNGNTEAFFGQGTRLTVV.

The chain carries TRBV3-1 and TRBJ2-1; TCRdb returns TRBD2, unconfirmable since there is no DNA. In germline, CDR1 is LGHDT, CDR2 YNNKEL (reference sequence). The CDR3 covers 15 residues. CDR3 region: CASSQYGTIGNEQFF.

The chain combines TRBV20-1 with TRBJ2-1; there is no DNA to check the TCRdb D call of TRBD2. The CDR3 loop spans 15 amino acids. The germline gives CDR1 DFQATT, CDR2 SNEGSKA (reference sequence). The CDR3: CSASSGLHLFNEQFF.

The V and J genes are TRBV12-2 and TRBJ2-3; the D gene TCRdb calls, TRBD1, cannot be checked with no DNA. TRBV12-2 is designated a pseudogene. The CDR3 sequence is 16 residues long. CDR3 loop: CASRLADRGREDTQYF.

The chain links TRBV7-8 to TRBJ2-7; TCRdb proposes TRBD1, but this gene call is untestable without DNA. Germline lookup yields CDR1 SGHVS and CDR2 FQNEAQ. The CDR3 loop spans 15 amino acids. CDR3: CASSLAGQGAYEQYF. The full variable domain, rest sourced from reference TRBV7-8 and TRBJ2-7, is GAGVSQSPRYKVAKRGQDVALRCDPISGHVSLFWYQQALGQGPEFLTYFQNEAQLDKSGLPSDRFFAERPEGSVSTLKIQRTQQEDSAVYLCASSLAGQGAYEQYFGPGTRLTVT.

This chain joins TRBV4-2 and TRBJ2-1; TCRdb's assignment of TRBD1 cannot be checked, as there is no DNA. Looked up from germline, CDR1 is LGHNA and CDR2 is YNFKEQ. CDR3 length equals 17 residues. This CDR3 reads CASSQVGPGTAYNEQFF.

The gene calls are TRBV7-2 and TRBJ1-5; TCRdb selects TRBD1, and the lack of DNA leaves this call unchecked. CDR1 and CDR2 (germline): SGHTA, FQGNSA. The CDR3 has 15 residues. CDR3 in amino acids: CASSLTAGSNQPQHF. Using reference TRBV7-2 and TRBJ1-5 for the parts outside the CDR3, the full variable domain is GAGVSQSPSNKVTEKGKDVELRCDPISGHTALYWYRQSLGQGLEFLIYFQGNSAPDKSGLPSDRFSAERTGGSVSTLTIQRTQQEDSAVYLCASSLTAGSNQPQHFGDGTRLSIL.

The V and J genes are TRBV25-1 and TRBJ2-5. Germline lookup yields CDR1 MGHDK and CDR2 SYGVNS. The CDR3 runs 12 residues. This CDR3 reads CASSDFQETQYF.

The chain is built from TRBV6-4 and TRBJ2-1; TCRdb designates TRBD2, a call that cannot be tested without DNA. The CDR3 spans 14 residues. Germline CDR1 reads MRHNA; CDR2 reads SNTAGT. CDR3 region: CASSRISPSNEQFF.